These 8 T cell receptor beta chains were all obtained from the same sample, sequenced in a study of T cell responses to AZD1222 COVID-19 vaccine. Profiling relied on immunoSEQ multiplex PCR, and the TCRdb table lists in-frame clones only, not all of them. The sample has under 150,000 clones, 70% to 90% seen once; the top ten hold roughly 1.6%. Specimen: peripheral blood, collected on day 0 of AZD1222 vaccination. All receptors derive from an adult in good health.

In its sample, this clone was seen once. V and J are TRBV6-5 and TRBJ2-7; 7 nucleotides align to TRBD2. V was clipped by 9 bases and J by 5 bases; unmatched bases: 10. Germline CDR1 is MNHEY and CDR2 is SVGAGI. The CDR3 length is 13 residues. The CDR3 region is CARGEGRADEQYF. In DNA, the CDR3 is TGTGCCAGGGGGGAGGGCAGAGCGGACGAGCAGTACTTC.

The chain carries TRBV18 and TRBJ2-5, with D unresolved. This CDR3 region has 16 residues. Germline loops: CDR1 KGHSH, CDR2 LQKENI. Trimming took off 3 bases at V and 1 base at J, with 15 bases between the two ends. The CDR3 loop reads CASSPIGSNSQETQYF. Written as DNA, the CDR3 is TGTGCCAGCTCACCGATTGGATCTAATTCCCAAGAGACCCAGTACTTC.

The rearrangement joins TRBV19 to TRBJ2-6; a possible D gene is TRBD1 (6 bases). Deletions cut 2 bases from V and 0 bases from J, with 14 bases between. There are 18 residues in the CDR3. Germline lookup yields CDR1 LNHDA and CDR2 SQIVND (reference sequence). The CDR3 loop is CASSIYGRGSSGANVLTF. The CDR3 DNA reads TGTGCCAGTAGTATATATGGCAGGGGTAGCTCTGGGGCCAACGTCCTGACTTTC.

The rearrangement joins TRBV7-9 to TRBJ2-3, with D perhaps assigned TRBD1 or TRBD2 (5 bases each). Germline V gives CDR1 SEHNR, CDR2 FQNEAQ (reference sequence). The CDR3 extends over 14 amino acids. Trimming cost V 1 base and J 6 bases, with 11 bases left between them. Written as DNA, the CDR3 is TGTGCCAGCAGCTTAGACGGGGCAGGGGATACGCAGTATTTT. Amino acids: CASSLDGAGDTQYF.

The chain is built from TRBV2 and TRBJ1-5, with a tentative D call TRBD1 (6 bases). The CDR3 is 16 residues long. Germline V lookup: CDR1 SNHLY, CDR2 FYNNEI. Trimming removed 4 bases from V and 3 bases from J, with 16 bases in between. The CDR3 DNA sequence: TGTGCCAGCAGTGGGGGGTCGGGACACCTCAATCAGCCCCAGCATTTT. Translating it yields CASSGGSGHLNQPQHF.

On this clone: Other DNA sequences in this sample translate to the same CDR3. V usage is TRBV18 and J usage is TRBJ1-2; unclear D gene. V gave up 3 bases and J gave up 5 bases, with 4 bases separating them. The CDR3 is made up of 11 amino acids. Looked up from germline, CDR1 is KGHSH and CDR2 is LQKENI. The CDR3 spells CASSPDYGYTF. The CDR3 DNA reads as TGTGCCAGCTCACCTGATTATGGCTACACCTTC.

Written as DNA, the CDR3 is TGTGCCAGCAGCGTAGCTACAGGGGTCGCCTACGAGCAGTACTTC. Protein product: CASSVATGVAYEQYF. The gene calls are TRBV9 and TRBJ2-7; 7 bases are a match to TRBD1. After removal of 0 bases from V and 2 bases from J, the junction contained 5 bases not matched to a gene. Germline V CDR1 and CDR2: SGDLS, YYNGEE. The CDR3 runs 15 residues.

This clone was found a few times. The rearrangement joins TRBV4-1 to TRBJ2-6; D assignment may be TRBD1 or TRBD2 (5 bases each). Germline CDR1 reads MGHRA; CDR2 reads YSYEKL. Trimming cost V 4 bases and J 0 bases, with 16 bases left between them. There are 18 residues in the CDR3. This chain's CDR3 is CASSRGERLRSGANVLTF. CDR3 DNA: TGCGCCAGCAGCCGAGGGGAGCGGCTCCGCTCTGGGGCCAACGTCCTGACTTTC.